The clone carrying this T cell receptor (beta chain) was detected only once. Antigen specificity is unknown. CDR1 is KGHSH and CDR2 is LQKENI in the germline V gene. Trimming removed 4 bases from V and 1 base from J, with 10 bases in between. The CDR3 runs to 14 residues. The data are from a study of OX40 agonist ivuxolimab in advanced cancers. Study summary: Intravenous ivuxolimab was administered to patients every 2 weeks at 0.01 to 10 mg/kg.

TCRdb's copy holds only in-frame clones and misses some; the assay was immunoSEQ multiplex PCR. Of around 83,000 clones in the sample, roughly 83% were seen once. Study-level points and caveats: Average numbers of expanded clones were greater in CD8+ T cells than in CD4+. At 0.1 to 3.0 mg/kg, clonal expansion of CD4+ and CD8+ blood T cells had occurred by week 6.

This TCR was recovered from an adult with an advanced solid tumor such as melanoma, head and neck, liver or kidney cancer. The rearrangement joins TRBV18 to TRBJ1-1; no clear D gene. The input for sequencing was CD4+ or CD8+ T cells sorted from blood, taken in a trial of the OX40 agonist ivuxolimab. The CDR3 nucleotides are TGTGCCAGCTCACTTGGGCGAACGAACACTGAAGCTTTCTTT. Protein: CASSLGRTNTEAFF.